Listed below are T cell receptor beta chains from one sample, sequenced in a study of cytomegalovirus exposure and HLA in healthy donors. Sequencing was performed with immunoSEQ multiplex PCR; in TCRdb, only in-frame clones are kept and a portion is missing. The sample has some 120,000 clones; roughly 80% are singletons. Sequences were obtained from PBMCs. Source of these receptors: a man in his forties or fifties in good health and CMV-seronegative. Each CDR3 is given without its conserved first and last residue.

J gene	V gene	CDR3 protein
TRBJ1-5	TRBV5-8	ASSFGGGDHSNQPQH
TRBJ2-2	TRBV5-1	ASSPRTGNTGELF
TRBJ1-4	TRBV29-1	SAWTGPNEKLF
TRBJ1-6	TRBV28	ASSQGVNSPLH
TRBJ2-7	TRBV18	VGRWDRDYEQY
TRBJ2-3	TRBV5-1	ASSLAGEGTDTQY
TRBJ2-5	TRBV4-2	ASSSQGTSGGSQETQY
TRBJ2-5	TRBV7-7	ASSFLAGPKETQY
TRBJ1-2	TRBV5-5	ASSLSRTVLNGYT
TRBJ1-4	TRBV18	ASSPPETVGEKLF
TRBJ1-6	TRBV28	ASSRGQGRNSPLH
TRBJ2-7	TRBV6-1	ASSEASGSYEQY
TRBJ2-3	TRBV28	ASLNREGGLAGTDTQY
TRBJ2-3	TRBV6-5	ASSYSTRYTDTQY
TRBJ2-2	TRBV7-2	ASSLAPSGTGELF
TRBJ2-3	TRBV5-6	ASSSGTGKADTQY
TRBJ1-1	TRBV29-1	SAGTRGGNTEAF
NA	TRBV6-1	ASSESGALYEQY
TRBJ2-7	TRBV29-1	SVARDSYEQY
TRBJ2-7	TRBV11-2	ASRLRTGSYEQY
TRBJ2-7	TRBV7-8	ASSLASQGYEQY
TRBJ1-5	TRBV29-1	SVLGPSAAQH
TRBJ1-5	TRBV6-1	ASSPTEQPQH
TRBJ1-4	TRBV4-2	ASSQEAGEKLF
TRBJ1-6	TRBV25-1	ASSESPGLPLH
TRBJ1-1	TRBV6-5	ASSPGGDEAF
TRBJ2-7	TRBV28	ASSPAAEEVEQY
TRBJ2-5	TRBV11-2	ASSLAGVAGTARETQY
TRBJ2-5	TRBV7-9	ASRPTGLETQY
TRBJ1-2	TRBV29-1	SVEDVMDGVSGYT
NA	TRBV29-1	SAFRGDGEQY
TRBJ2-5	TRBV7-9	ASSPRSLREETQY
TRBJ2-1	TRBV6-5	ASSYSSGRGEQF
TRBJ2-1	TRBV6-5	ASSSGSGNEQF
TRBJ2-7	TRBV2	ASRETGHTYEQY
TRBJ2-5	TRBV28	ASGRPGQGAETQY
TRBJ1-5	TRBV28	ASSLGRGGGNQPQH
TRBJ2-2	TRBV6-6	ASSWDRGGTGELF
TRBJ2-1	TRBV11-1	ASSLGSFALAGVVEQF
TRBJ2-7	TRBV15	ATSLTGAYEQY
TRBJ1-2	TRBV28	ASAQGKGGYT
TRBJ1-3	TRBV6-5	ASSYAQGTRNTIY